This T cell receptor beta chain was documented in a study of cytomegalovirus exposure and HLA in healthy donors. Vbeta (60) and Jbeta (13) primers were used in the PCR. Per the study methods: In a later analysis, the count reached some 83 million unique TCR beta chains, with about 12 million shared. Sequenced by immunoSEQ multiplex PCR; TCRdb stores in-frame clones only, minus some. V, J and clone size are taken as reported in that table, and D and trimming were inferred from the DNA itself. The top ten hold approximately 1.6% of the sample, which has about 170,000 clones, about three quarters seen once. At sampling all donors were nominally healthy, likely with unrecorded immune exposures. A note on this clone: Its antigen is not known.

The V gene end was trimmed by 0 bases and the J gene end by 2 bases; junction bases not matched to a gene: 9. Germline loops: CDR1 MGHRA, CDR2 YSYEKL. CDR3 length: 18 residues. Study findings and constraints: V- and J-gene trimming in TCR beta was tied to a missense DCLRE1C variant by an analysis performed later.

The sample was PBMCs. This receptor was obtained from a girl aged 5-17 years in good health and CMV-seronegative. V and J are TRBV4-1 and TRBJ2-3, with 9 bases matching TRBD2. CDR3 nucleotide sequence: TGCGCCAGCAGCCAAGAGGTAGTGACTAGCGGATTCACAGATACGCAGTATTTT. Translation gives CASSQEVVTSGFTDTQYF.